The entry that follows covers one T cell receptor (beta chain) sequence. Its antigen is as yet unknown. This entry belongs to a study of a mutant IDH1 vaccine in newly diagnosed glioma. Time point noted: week 23, last vaccination. The investigators gave 300 ug of mutant IDH1 20-mer peptide in each vaccine dose, together with topical imiquimod. The CDR3 is 13 residues long. The germline V gene has CDR1 MDHEN and CDR2 SYDVKM. V was shortened by 6 bases and J by 7 bases, with 15 bases between the two germline ends. Some clones are missing from TCRdb's copy, which holds only in-frame ones; the method was immunoSEQ multiplex PCR. Counted here are about 82,000 clones, roughly 85% occurring once; the ten biggest clones make up approximately 2%. Study results and caveats: Most patients, 85% to 95%, showed vaccine-induced immune responses.

V gene TRBV28 combines with J gene TRBJ1-1; unclear D gene. The TCR comes from a man aged 30 to 45 with glioma. Some clones in this sample may be carry-over from other donors' samples. The sequencing here drew on PBMCs, taken from a glioma patient whose treatment included an IDH1 peptide vaccine. The CDR3 region is CASSPDTTVEAFF. The CDR3 region has the DNA TGTGCCAGCAGCCCGGATACGACCGTTGAAGCTTTCTTT.